This T cell receptor beta chain was observed in a study of shared clonotypes between healthy human individuals. The CDR3 has 14 residues. The germline V gene encodes CDR1 MNHEY and CDR2 SVGAGI. The V end lost 8 bases, the J end lost 8 bases, and 21 bases lay between the germline ends. Produced via immunoSEQ multiplex PCR; TCRdb's table is partial and in-frame only. Among 450,000 to 500,000 clones listed, 70% to 80% were seen once. Nashville, Tennessee was home to all donors, who were Caucasian adults. The receptor comes from a woman aged 40-49 years in good health. Some clones in this sample may be carry-over from other donors' samples. This chain connects TRBV6-5 to TRBJ1-2; D is unclear. The specimen sequenced was PBMCs. This chain's CDR3 is CASSSRPPVGGYTF. The CDR3, as DNA: TGTGCCAGCTCGTCGAGGCCGCCGGTGGGAGGCTACACCTTC.